This TCR beta chain was sequenced during a study of blood T cell repertoires in COVID-19. Whole-study context: Italy, Spain and the United States were the sources of the convalescent and acute COVID-19 samples.

This CDR3 comprises 14 residues. Trimming cost V 5 bases and J 0 bases, with 10 bases left between them. CDR1 is MDHEN, CDR2 SYDVKM, per germline. A single count supports this clone. The protocol was immunoSEQ multiplex PCR, while the TCRdb copy is restricted to in-frame clones and leaves out a portion. This table has approximately 400,000 clones, roughly nine tenths appearing once. The rearrangement links TRBV28 to TRBJ1-2; D is perhaps TRBD1 (5 bases). Specimen: PBMCs or T cells enriched from blood (not recorded which). This clonotype was obtained from a woman in her forties who had been exposed to COVID-19. In DNA form, the CDR3 reads TGTGCCAGCAGTCCCCCCAGGGCTAACTATGGCTACACCTTC. Protein: CASSPPRANYGYTF.